The 26 T cell receptor beta chains presented below share a single source sample, sequenced in a study of human T cells and chemical hapten exposure. As for time point: pre-sensitization, week 0. Treatment noted: therapeutic diphenylcyclopropenone sensitization with weekly scalp DPC. MiXCR was run by TCRdb on the RACE reads, yielding one entry per CDR3 protein. The table has a few hundred thousand distinct CDR3 sequences, 4.5% to 7% seen once. Source: whole blood, taken in connection with sensitization to the hapten diphenylcyclopropenone (DPC). These receptors originate from a woman between 18 and 29 years old with alopecia areata. Some clones in this sample may be carry-over from other donors' samples.

This clonotype has just a few counts. The chain has TRBV4-2 and TRBJ1-1, with 8 bases matching TRBD1. Germline V lookup: CDR1 LGHNA, CDR2 YNFKEQ. Trimming removed 1 base from V and 5 bases from J; junction bases left unmatched: 9. The CDR3 loop spans 16 amino acids. CDR3 protein: CASSQALDRVGTEAFF. CDR3 nucleotide sequence: TGTGCCAGCAGCCAAGCGTTGGACAGGGTTGGGACTGAAGCTTTCTTT.

The chain couples TRBV27 to TRBJ1-5, with 10 positions matching TRBD1. Germline V gene lookup returns CDR1 MNHEY and CDR2 SMNVEV (reference sequence). V lost 3 bases and J lost 4; bases outside the gene matches: 6. This CDR3 has 16 amino acids. The chain's CDR3 is CASSFRQGAANQPQHF. DNA for the CDR3: TGTGCCAGCAGTTTTCGACAGGGGGCGGCAAATCAGCCCCAGCATTTT.

This clonotype was seen more than once but under ten times. The chain uses TRBV29-1 and TRBJ2-3; TRBD1 might be the D (6 bases). CDR1 and CDR2 (germline): SQVTM, ANQGSEA. V dropped 2 bases and J dropped 6 bases, with 12 bases sitting between them. This CDR3 is 13 amino acids long. CDR3 sequence: CSVEPPQGDTQYF. The CDR3 nucleotides read TGCAGCGTTGAACCCCCGCAGGGGGATACGCAGTATTTT.

This clonotype has a count of ten or more. V gene TRBV6-5 combines with J gene TRBJ2-7, with D tentatively TRBD1 or TRBD2 (5 bases each). This CDR3 has 15 amino acids. The germline CDR1 and CDR2 sequences are MNHEY and SVGAGI. V was trimmed by 6 bases and J by 1 base, leaving 16 bases between them. The CDR3 DNA reads as TGTGCCAGCAGCTTCAGGGTAGAGGGATCCTACGAGCAGTACTTC. This codes for CASSFRVEGSYEQYF.

In this sample, this clonotype turned up many times. This chain joins TRBV7-2 and TRBJ2-3; no reliable D call. CDR3 length: 12 residues. The V gene's germline CDR1 is SGHTA and CDR2 FQGNSA. The V end was cut by 2 bases, the J end by 4 bases, with 4 bases between. The CDR3 sequence is CASSLLSDTQYF. The CDR3 nucleotides are TGTGCCAGCAGCTTATTATCAGATACGCAGTATTTT.

V and J are TRBV5-1 and TRBJ1-2; 7 bases map to TRBD1. V was pared by 0 bases and J by 8 bases, with 7 bases of the junction left unmatched. Germline V gene sequence: CDR1 SGHRS, CDR2 YFSETQ. The CDR3 loop spans 14 amino acids. The CDR3 bases are TGCGCCAGCAGCTTGGGAACAGGGGAGTACGGCTACACCTTC. Translation gives CASSLGTGEYGYTF.

The table lists this clonotype with many counts. The chain has TRBV11-1 and TRBJ2-3; TRBD1 might be the D (5 bases). The V end was cut by 3 bases, the J end by 0 bases, with 16 bases between. CDR3 length: 17 residues. CDR1 is SGHAT and CDR2 is FQDESV in the germline V gene (reference sequence). CDR3 DNA sequence: TGTGCCAGCAGCTTCGGCAGGGCTACCCGAAGCACAGATACGCAGTATTTT. Translating gives CASSFGRATRSTDTQYF.

Comments on this clonotype: One base away lies a much larger clone, so this may be a sequencing read error. The chain links TRBV19 to TRBJ2-5; either TRBD1 or TRBD2 may fit D (6 bases each). This CDR3 comprises 15 residues. Germline V gene sequence: CDR1 LNHDA, CDR2 SQIVND (reference sequence). V shed 6 bases and J shed 2 bases, with 16 bases lying between them. CDR3 protein: CASRIGAGQQETQYF. The CDR3, as DNA: TGTGCCAGTAGAATCGGGGCGGGACAACAAGAGACCCAGTACTTC. Combining the CDR3 with reference TRBV19 and TRBJ2-5 gives the whole variable domain DGGITQSPKYLFRKEGQNVTLSCEQNLNHDAMYWYRQDPGQGLRLIYYSQIVNDFQKGDIAEGYSVSREKKESFPLTVTSAQKNPTAFYLCASRIGAGQQETQYFGPGTRLLVL.

There are a few counts of this clonotype. This chain uses TRBV4-3 with TRBJ2-1; D is unclear. The CDR3 runs 15 residues. Trimming cost V 0 bases and J 7 bases, with 13 bases left between them. Germline V gives CDR1 LGHNA, CDR2 YSLEER. In nucleotides, the CDR3 is TGCGCCAGCAGCCAAGATTATATCCGTCGGAATGAGCAGTTCTTC. Translated, it gives CASSQDYIRRNEQFF.

This clonotype was counted many times. The chain uses TRBV7-9 and TRBJ1-2; D is ambiguous. The CDR3 has 12 amino acids. Germline assignment: CDR1 SEHNR and CDR2 FQNEAQ (reference sequence). Trimming pared 1 base from V and 6 bases from J, leaving 6 bases between. CDR3 region: CASSLGLNGYTF. Here the CDR3 DNA reads TGTGCCAGCAGCTTAGGCTTGAATGGCTACACCTTC.

In its sample, this clonotype was seen a few times. J is TRBJ2-5 and V is TRBV11-2, with a tentative D call TRBD1 (6 bases). The length of the CDR3 is 14 residues. Germline V gene data show CDR1 as SGHAT and CDR2 as FQNNGV. Trimming left V 5 bases short and J 2 bases short, with 12 bases between. The chain's CDR3 is CASSKDSWQETQYF. The DNA for the CDR3 is TGTGCCAGCAGCAAGGACAGTTGGCAAGAGACCCAGTACTTC. Filled out from reference TRBV11-2 and TRBJ2-5, the complete variable domain reads EAGVAQSPRYKIIEKRQSVAFWCNPISGHATLYWYQQILGQGPKLLIQFQNNGVVDDSQLPKDRFSAERLKGVDSTLKIQPAKLEDSAVYLCASSKDSWQETQYFGPGTRLLVL.

In its sample, this clonotype was seen a few times. The chain is built from TRBV4-3 and TRBJ1-5, with TRBD1 matching over 8 bases. Germline CDR1 and CDR2: LGHNA and YSLEER. CDR3 size: 16 residues. V lost 1 base and J lost 2; bases outside the gene matches: 4. The CDR3 DNA reads TGCGCCAGCAGCCAAGCCGCGACAGGGGGCAATCAGCCCCAGCATTTT. This encodes CASSQAATGGNQPQHF.

Only a few counts were recorded for this clonotype. This chain uses TRBV2 with TRBJ1-5; no firm D call. CDR3 length: 12 residues. Germline CDR1 is SNHLY and CDR2 is FYNNEI. The V gene lost 5 bases and the J gene lost 11 bases, with 13 bases spanning the gap. In DNA form, the CDR3 reads TGTGCCAGCAGTCCAAGGTGGTCGGCCCAGCATTTT. Translation: CASSPRWSAQHF.

This clonotype was recorded at least ten times. The gene calls are TRBV6-2 or TRBV6-3 and TRBJ2-3; perhaps TRBD2 as D (6 bases). V dropped 6 bases and J dropped 0 bases, with 13 bases sitting between them. CDR1 and CDR2 (germline): MNHEY, SVGEGT. The CDR3 consists of 15 residues. The CDR3 DNA sequence: TGTGCCAGCAGCCGTTCCGGGGGAAGCACAGATACGCAGTATTTT. It codes for CASSRSGGSTDTQYF.

This clonotype was found many times. The V and J genes are TRBV14 and TRBJ1-2; D remains ambiguous. The CDR3 extends over 14 amino acids. Trimming removed 1 base at V and 7 bases at J, with 13 bases between. CDR1 is SGHDN, CDR2 FVKESK, per germline. CDR3 coding DNA: TGTGCCAGCAGCCAAGGCCAGACTAAGAGTGGCTACACCTTC. Residues: CASSQGQTKSGYTF. Based on the CDR3 plus reference TRBV14 and TRBJ1-2, the full variable domain is EAGVTQFPSHSVIEKGQTVTLRCDPISGHDNLYWYRRVMGKEIKFLLHFVKESKQDESGMPNNRFLAERTGGTYSTLKVQPAELEDSGVYFCASSQGQTKSGYTFGSGTRLTVV.

Only a few counts were recorded for this clonotype. The chain has TRBV7-9 and TRBJ2-5; a weak D match, TRBD2 (5 bases). Trimming shortened V by 5 bases and J by 5 bases, and 12 bases separated the two germline ends. Germline V gives CDR1 SEHNR, CDR2 FQNEAQ (reference sequence). The CDR3 runs 13 residues. CDR3 sequence: CASSGRRGETQYF. The DNA for the CDR3 is TGTGCCAGCAGCGGGCGGCGCGGGGAGACCCAGTACTTC. The variable domain in full, with the rest retrieved from reference TRBV7-9 and TRBJ2-5, is DTGVSQNPRHKITKRGQNVTFRCDPISEHNRLYWYRQTLGQGPEFLTYFQNEAQLEKSRLLSDRFSAERPKGSFSTLEIQRTEQGDSAMYLCASSGRRGETQYFGPGTRLLVL.

This clonotype was observed at least ten times. The rearrangement uses TRBV15 and TRBJ1-1, with TRBD1 identical over 9 bases. Germline assignment: CDR1 LNHNV and CDR2 YYDKDF (reference sequence). The V and J ends lost 5 bases and 7 bases, in that order; junction bases with no gene match: 8. The CDR3 sequence is 14 residues long. The CDR3 nucleotides read TGTGCCACCAGCTGGAGGGACAGGGAGGATGAAGCTTTCTTT. Translation: CATSWRDREDEAFF.

This clonotype was seen repeatedly, ten times or more. The chain joins TRBV7-3 to TRBJ2-3; D remains unclear. CDR1 SGHTA and CDR2 FQGTGA come from the germline V gene. V gave up 1 base and J gave up 1 base, with 9 bases separating them. The CDR3 has 15 amino acids. CDR3 DNA sequence: TGTGCCAGCAGCTTAATTCCCTTGGGCACAGATACGCAGTATTTT. It codes for CASSLIPLGTDTQYF.

The chain carries TRBV9 and TRBJ2-1, with no clear D. The V gene's germline CDR1 is SGDLS and CDR2 YYNGEE. CDR3 size: 15 residues. Between the trimmed V and J ends, which lost 1 base and 4 bases, there was a span of 12 bases. This CDR3 reads CASSVSPTRYNEQFF. CDR3 bases: TGTGCCAGCAGCGTATCCCCTACCCGATACAATGAGCAGTTCTTC.

This clonotype was observed at least ten times. The chain has TRBV7-8 and TRBJ2-3; 9 nucleotides line up with TRBD2. CDR3 length: 16 residues. Trimming took 5 bases from V and 2 from J; bases not matched to a gene: 8. Per the germline V gene, CDR1 is SGHVS and CDR2 is FQNEAQ. CDR3 coding DNA: TGTGCCAGCAGCCTCCTGAGCGGGGGGCCCACAGATACGCAGTATTTT. It codes for CASSLLSGGPTDTQYF.

The rearrangement uses TRBV28 and TRBJ2-3, with 9 positions matching TRBD2. Trimming took 4 bases from V and 5 from J; bases not matched to a gene: 7. The CDR3 runs to 15 residues. The germline CDR1 and CDR2 sequences are MDHEN and SYDVKM. CDR3: CASSSSGDGEDTQYF. The CDR3 nucleotides are TGTGCCAGCAGTTCTAGCGGGGATGGAGAAGATACGCAGTATTTT.

This clonotype occurred a few times. The chain links TRBV27 to TRBJ2-2, with 11 bases aligning to TRBD1. The germline CDR1 and CDR2 sequences are MNHEY and SMNVEV (reference sequence). The CDR3 length is 16 residues. The junction had 1 base not matched to a gene; V was cut back by 0 bases and J by 4 bases. CDR3 residues: CASSLSGTGGTGELFF. The CDR3 DNA reads as TGTGCCAGCAGTTTATCTGGGACAGGGGGCACCGGGGAGCTGTTTTTT.

This clonotype was observed a handful of times. The V call is TRBV10-3, the J call TRBJ2-3; 7 bases align to TRBD2. The CDR3 has 15 residues. The V and J ends lost 5 bases and 0 bases, in that order; junction bases with no gene match: 5. Germline CDR1 reads ENHRY; CDR2 reads SYGVKD. CDR3 sequence (DNA): TGTGCCATCAGTAACAGCGGGACTAGCACAGATACGCAGTATTTT. This encodes CAISNSGTSTDTQYF.

This rearrangement joins TRBV3-1 to TRBJ2-6; D gene uncertain. The CDR3 has 18 residues. V lost 0 bases and J 0 bases, leaving 12 bases between the germline ends. The germline gives CDR1 LGHDT, CDR2 YNNKEL (reference sequence). CDR3 DNA sequence: TGTGCCAGCAGCCAAGAGCGGCCAGGTCTCTCTGGGGCCAACGTCCTGACTTTC. Residues: CASSQERPGLSGANVLTF.

This clonotype was picked up many times. The rearrangement links TRBV13 to TRBJ2-3; no clear D gene. V was clipped by 4 bases and J by 2 bases, with 13 bases between them. Germline V gene data show CDR1 as PRHDT and CDR2 as FYEKMQ (reference sequence). The CDR3 is 15 residues long. DNA for the CDR3: TGTGCCAGCAGCTACCGATTATCCCCCACAGATACGCAGTATTTT. Translating it yields CASSYRLSPTDTQYF.

This clonotype was recorded many times. The rearrangement joins TRBV9 to TRBJ2-2; perhaps TRBD2 as D (5 bases). Germline loops: CDR1 SGDLS, CDR2 YYNGEE. The length of the CDR3 is 13 residues. V was shortened by 0 bases and J by 7 bases, with 7 bases between the two germline ends. CDR3 DNA: TGTGCCAGCAGCGTAGAAACTAGCGGGGAGCTGTTTTTT. Translation gives CASSVETSGELFF.